A selection of T cell receptor beta chains follows, all from one sample in a study of cytomegalovirus exposure and HLA in healthy donors. Using immunoSEQ multiplex PCR, the repertoire was profiled, and TCRdb retains in-frame clones only, with some absent. The sample contains 190,000 or so clones, 80% of which appear only once. The sequencing sample was made of PBMCs. All receptors come from a boy between 10 and 17 years old in good health and CMV-seronegative. Both conserved end residues are part of each CDR3. Fields, in order: clone size, J gene, V gene, D gene, CDR3 protein, CDR3 DNA. The D gene is left open where the match is weak. A row's size may be missing; if present it is once, few, many or a size class.

NA | TRBJ2-1 | TRBV29-1 | TRBD2 | CSFSLAGAFNEQFF | TGCAGCTTCTCCCTAGCGGGAGCCTTCAATGAGCAGTTCTTC
NA | TRBJ2-2 | TRBV6-4 | TRBD1 | CASSDSGQKGGELFF | TGTGCCAGCAGTGACTCGGGACAGAAGGGCGGGGAGCTGTTTTTT
NA | TRBJ2-5 | TRBV10-3 | NA | CAISGGGETQYF | TGTGCCATCAGTGGGGGGGGCGAGACCCAGTACTTC
NA | TRBJ1-2 | TRBV19 | NA | CASSIRQISNYGYTF | TGTGCCAGTAGTATTAGACAGATTTCTAACTATGGCTACACCTTC
NA | TRBJ1-1 | TRBV11-2 | NA | CASSLLLGGMTEAFF | TGTGCCAGCAGCTTACTTTTGGGGGGGATGACTGAAGCTTTCTTT
NA | TRBJ1-2 | TRBV4-1 | NA | CASSQEWLPDGYTF | TGCGCCAGCAGCCAAGAATGGCTTCCAGATGGCTACACCTTC
NA | TRBJ1-1 | TRBV7-9 | NA | CASSSPRDMNTEAFF | TGTGCCAGCAGCTCCCCACGGGACATGAACACTGAAGCTTTCTTT
NA | TRBJ1-2 | TRBV7-9 | TRBD1 | CSSSVRQGVSDGYTF | TGTTCCAGCAGCGTACGACAGGGGGTAAGCGATGGCTACACCTTC
NA | TRBJ1-1 | TRBV15 | NA | CATSRDIRVDTEAFF | TGTGCCACCAGCAGAGATATCAGGGTGGACACTGAAGCTTTCTTT
NA | TRBJ1-4 | TRBV2 | NA | CASSEEATGVEKLFF | TGTGCCAGCAGTGAAGAGGCTACAGGAGTTGAAAAACTGTTTTTT
NA | TRBJ2-7 | TRBV19 | TRBD2 | CASSYSGRPYEQYF | TGTGCCAGTAGTTATAGCGGGAGACCCTACGAGCAGTACTTC
NA | TRBJ2-7 | TRBV6-5 | NA | CASSYYRGADYEQYF | TGTGCCAGCAGTTACTATCGTGGCGCCGACTACGAGCAGTACTTC
NA | TRBJ1-1 | TRBV7-3 | TRBD1 | CASSSDRPTEAFF | TGTGCCAGCAGCTCGGACAGGCCCACTGAAGCTTTCTTT
NA | TRBJ2-3 | TRBV19 | NA | CASSQTGRTDTQYF | TGTGCCAGTAGTCAAACAGGGCGCACAGATACGCAGTATTTT
NA | TRBJ1-6 | TRBV4-1 | NA | CASSQDGGTYNSPLHF | TGCGCCAGCAGCCAAGATGGGGGCACATATAATTCACCCCTCCACTTT
few | TRBJ2-3 | TRBV5-1 | NA | CASSLATVNTDTQYF | TGCGCCAGCAGCTTGGCTACCGTCAACACAGATACGCAGTATTTT
once | TRBJ2-7 | TRBV7-6 | TRBD1 | CASSDRVTYEQYF | TGTGCCAGCAGCGACAGGGTCACCTACGAGCAGTACTTC
NA | TRBJ2-7 | TRBV4-1 | TRBD1 | CASSQGDRDRVYNEQYF | TGCGCCAGCAGCCAAGGGGACCGGGACAGGGTGTATAACGAGCAGTACTTC
NA | TRBJ2-1 | TRBV30 | TRBD1 | CAWVRQGEVNEQFF | TGTGCCTGGGTCAGACAGGGGGAGGTCAATGAGCAGTTCTTC
NA | TRBJ2-6 | TRBV7-9 | NA | CASSLAGASGANVLTF | TGTGCCAGCAGCTTAGCGGGGGCGTCTGGGGCCAACGTCCTGACTTTC
NA | TRBJ1-1 | TRBV30 | TRBD1 | CAWSSDRGTEAFF | TGTGCCTGGAGCTCCGACAGGGGCACTGAAGCTTTCTTT
NA | TRBJ2-3 | TRBV12-5 | NA | CASGLDMVRGTDTQYF | TGTGCTAGTGGTTTGGACATGGTCAGGGGCACAGATACGCAGTATTTT
NA | TRBJ2-7 | TRBV5-1 | TRBD1 | CASSSTGAGTYEQYF | TGCGCCAGCAGCTCCACAGGGGCTGGAACCTACGAGCAGTACTTC
NA | TRBJ2-1 | TRBV5-4 | TRBD2 | CASSLRWTSGTYNEQFF | TGTGCCAGCAGTTTACGCTGGACTAGCGGGACATACAATGAGCAGTTCTTC
NA | TRBJ1-1 | TRBV6-6 | NA | CASSYSSVDTEAFF | TGTGCCAGCAGTTACTCATCAGTGGACACTGAAGCTTTCTTT
NA | TRBJ2-1 | TRBV5-4 | TRBD1 | CASSPQPGQGKELFF | TGTGCCAGCAGCCCCCAGCCCGGACAGGGTAAAGAACTGTTCTTC
NA | TRBJ2-3 | TRBV10-3 | TRBD2 | CAISESGASGGTDTQYF | TGTGCCATCAGTGAGTCCGGGGCTAGCGGGGGCACAGATACGCAGTATTTT
once | TRBJ2-1 | TRBV7-9 | TRBD2 | CASSLGGTSGSYYNEQFF | TGTGCCAGCAGCTTAGGAGGGACTAGCGGGAGCTACTACAATGAGCAGTTCTTC
few | TRBJ2-3 | TRBV18 | TRBD2 | CASSPPTGGKDTQYF | TGTGCCAGCTCACCACCCACGGGAGGGAAAGATACGCAGTATTTT
NA | TRBJ2-5 | TRBV9 | TRBD1 | CASSGQGAFGETQYF | TGTGCCAGCAGCGGGCAGGGGGCGTTCGGAGAGACCCAGTACTTC
NA | TRBJ2-1 | TRBV6-4 | NA | CASSEGAVNEQFF | TGTGCCAGCAGTGAGGGGGCGGTGAATGAGCAGTTCTTC
few | TRBJ2-3 | TRBV27 | TRBD1 | CASSFFQGVADTQYF | TGTGCCAGCAGTTTTTTTCAGGGGGTCGCAGATACGCAGTATTTT
NA | TRBJ1-5 | TRBV19 | TRBD1 | CASSHAGTAIYSNQPQHF | TGTGCCAGTAGCCACGCCGGGACAGCGATTTATAGCAATCAGCCCCAGCATTTT
NA | TRBJ2-7 | TRBV30 | TRBD2 | CAWRVLAPYEQYF | TGTGCCTGGAGGGTACTAGCGCCCTACGAGCAGTACTTC
NA | TRBJ2-1 | TRBV7-8 | TRBD2 | CASSRGGGTSSLAGRFF | TGTGCCAGCAGCCGAGGAGGTGGGACTAGCAGCCTAGCTGGAAGGTTCTTC
NA | TRBJ2-5 | TRBV12-5 | TRBD2 | CASGSTAGGSETQYF | TGTGCTAGTGGTTCAACAGCGGGAGGTTCAGAGACCCAGTACTTC
NA | TRBJ2-7 | TRBV10-3 | TRBD1 | CAIRQGLASYEQYF | TGTGCCATCCGACAGGGGTTGGCGTCCTACGAGCAGTACTTC